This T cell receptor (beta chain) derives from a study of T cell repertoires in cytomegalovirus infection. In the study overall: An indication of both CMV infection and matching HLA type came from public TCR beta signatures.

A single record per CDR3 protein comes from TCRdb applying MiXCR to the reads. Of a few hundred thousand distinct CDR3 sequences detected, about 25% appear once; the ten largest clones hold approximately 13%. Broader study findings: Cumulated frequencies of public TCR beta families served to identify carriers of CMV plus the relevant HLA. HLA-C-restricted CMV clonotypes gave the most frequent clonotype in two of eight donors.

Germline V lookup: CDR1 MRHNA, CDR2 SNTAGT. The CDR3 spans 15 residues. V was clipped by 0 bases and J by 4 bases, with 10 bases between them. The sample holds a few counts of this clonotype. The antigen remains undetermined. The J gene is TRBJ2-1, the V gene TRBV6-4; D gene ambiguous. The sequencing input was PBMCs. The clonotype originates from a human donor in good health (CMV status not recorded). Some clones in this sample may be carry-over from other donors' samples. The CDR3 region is CASSDSMVRYNEQFF. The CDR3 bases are TGTGCCAGCAGTGACTCGATGGTCCGATACAATGAGCAGTTCTTC.